This TCR beta chain comes out of a study of identical twins. In its sample, this clonotype was seen a few times. MiXCR, applied by TCRdb to the 5' RACE reads, yields one record per CDR3 protein. The profile shows under 250,000 distinct CDR3 sequences, 7% to 8.5% of them singletons. Trimming stripped 3 bases from V and 8 bases from J, with 13 bases between. From germline, CDR1 is MDHEN and CDR2 SYDVKM. The CDR3 extends over 13 amino acids. This sample was shared with a second study, whose subject was yellow fever vaccine responses in identical twins.

The specimen was CD8+ T cells sorted from blood. The receptor was derived from a woman aged 18-35 years in good health. This rearrangement joins TRBV28 to TRBJ1-2; D is perhaps TRBD1 (6 bases). CDR3 sequence: CASSLDQGQGYTF. The CDR3 DNA reads as TGTGCCAGCAGTTTGGATCAGGGGCAAGGCTACACCTTC.